The 19 T cell receptor beta chains below all came from one sample that was sequenced in a study of blood T cells in healthy people across ages. With a J-beta primer mix and a sample-barcoded 5' primer, a second PCR ran about 7 to 11 cycles. TCRdb redid the calling of the 5' RACE reads with MiXCR, one entry per CDR3 protein. This sample has around 940,000 distinct CDR3 sequences, with just over 50% found just once. Specimen: blood. These receptors were obtained from a woman aged 55-69 years in good health.

This clonotype was counted at least ten times. The chain uses TRBV5-5 and TRBJ2-7; 7 positions agree with TRBD1. Germline V gives CDR1 SGHKS, CDR2 YYEKEE (reference sequence). This CDR3 contains 13 residues. The junction had 8 bases not matched to a gene; V was cut back by 4 bases and J by 7 bases. CDR3: CASSPGQTEEQYF. DNA of the CDR3: TGTGCCAGCAGCCCGGGACAGACCGAGGAGCAGTACTTC.

The rearrangement links TRBV5-1 to TRBJ2-3; 9 nucleotides match TRBD2. V shed 0 bases, J shed 1 base, and the junction held 0 bases outside the gene matches. Germline V gene data show CDR1 as SGHRS and CDR2 as YFSETQ. The CDR3 is 15 residues long. CDR3 in amino acids: CASSLEREGTDTQYF. The CDR3 DNA reads TGCGCCAGCAGCTTGGAGCGGGAGGGCACAGATACGCAGTATTTT.

The V and J genes are TRBV6-6 and TRBJ1-2; 10 bases map to TRBD1. With V trimmed by 5 bases and J by 8 bases, 5 bases remained unmatched. The germline V gene encodes CDR1 MNHNY and CDR2 SVGAGI (reference sequence). This CDR3 is 13 amino acids long. CDR3 in amino acids: CASSAGTGVGYTF. CDR3 DNA sequence: TGTGCCAGCAGTGCCGGGACAGGGGTCGGCTACACCTTC.

This clonotype was counted ten times or more. CDR3 bases: TGCGCCAGCAGCCTCGGACAGGGAACTTACGAGCAGTACTTC. Translating it yields CASSLGQGTYEQYF. This rearrangement joins TRBV4-1 to TRBJ2-7; TRBD1 matches 8 bases. The CDR3 sequence is 14 residues long. Germline V CDR1 and CDR2: MGHRA, YSYEKL. J was trimmed by 4 bases and V by 4 bases; bases with no gene match: 6.

The CDR3: CASSDRVGADEQYF. The CDR3 coding sequence is TGTGCCAGCAGCGATAGAGTGGGAGCAGACGAGCAGTACTTC. The chain links TRBV12-3 or TRBV12-4 to TRBJ2-7; weak D call: TRBD2 (5 bases). The CDR3 consists of 14 residues. Trimming stripped 6 bases from V and 5 bases from J, with 17 bases between.

The table lists this clonotype with a few counts. The chain couples TRBV29-1 to TRBJ2-1; 8 nucleotides align to TRBD1. CDR3 length equals 13 residues. Germline trimming cut 1 base from V and 4 bases from J; bases unmatched to any gene: 0. Germline values: CDR1 SQVTM, CDR2 ANQGSEA. The CDR3 loop reads CSVEGQGYNEQFF. In nucleotides, the CDR3 is TGCAGCGTTGAAGGACAGGGGTACAATGAGCAGTTCTTC.

Concerning this clonotype itself: The germline gene is not matched at one end of the junction; a read error may be the cause. The chain has TRBV28 and TRBJ2-3, with D possibly TRBD2 on 7 matching bases. The CDR3 has 13 amino acids. Germline-derived CDR1 and CDR2 are MDHEN and SYDVKM. The CDR3 region is CASYGRMTGTQYF. CDR3 nucleotides: TGTGCCAGCTACGGGAGGATGACAGGTACGCAGTATTTT.

The V gene is TRBV28, the J gene TRBJ1-2; unclear D gene. The CDR3 runs to 16 residues. V gave up 2 bases and J gave up 2 bases, with 15 bases separating them. The germline V gene has CDR1 MDHEN and CDR2 SYDVKM. Here the CDR3 reads CASSLAPHTANYGYTF. The CDR3 DNA follows: TGTGCCAGCAGTTTAGCCCCACATACGGCGAACTATGGCTACACCTTC.

This clonotype showed up many times. The chain joins TRBV28 to TRBJ2-1; D call uncertain. This CDR3 has 12 residues. The germline V gene encodes CDR1 MDHEN and CDR2 SYDVKM. The V and J ends lost 2 bases and 10 bases respectively, with 9 bases between them. The CDR3, as DNA: TGTGCCAGCAGTTTAGAATACAGCGAGCAGTTCTTC. Translation: CASSLEYSEQFF. The variable domain in full, with the rest retrieved from reference TRBV28 and TRBJ2-1, is DVKVTQSSRYLVKRTGEKVFLECVQDMDHENMFWYRQDPGLGLRLIYFSYDVKMKEKGDIPEGYSVSREKKERFSLILESASTNQTSMYLCASSLEYSEQFFGPGTRLTVL.

The chain is built from TRBV2 and TRBJ2-5, with 9 bases identical to TRBD2. Per the germline V gene, CDR1 is SNHLY and CDR2 is FYNNEI. V lost 6 bases, J lost 9 bases, and 8 bases stayed unmatched. CDR3 length: 13 amino acids. In nucleotides, the CDR3 is TGTGCCAGCAGACGAGGACTAGCGTTATCCCAGTACTTC. Protein: CASRRGLALSQYF.

This chain joins TRBV28 and TRBJ1-2; D possibly corresponds to TRBD1 (5 bases). Germline-derived CDR1 and CDR2 are MDHEN and SYDVKM. This CDR3 comprises 13 residues. The V end lost 3 bases, the J end lost 7 bases, and 12 bases lay between the germline ends. The CDR3 region is CASSLDLGGGYTF. The DNA of the CDR3 is TGTGCCAGCAGTTTGGATCTGGGGGGTGGCTACACCTTC.

About this clonotype: An end of the junction does not agree with germline; a read error may underlie this. The chain combines TRBV4-1 with TRBJ2-3; perhaps TRBD2 as D (5 bases). The CDR3 loop spans 12 amino acids. Germline assignment: CDR1 MGHRA and CDR2 YSYEKL. CDR3 loop: CASSQELATRYF. The CDR3 bases are TGCGCCAGCAGCCAGGAGCTAGCTACGCGGTATTTT.

This clonotype was picked up a small number of times. The chain carries TRBV10-1 and TRBJ2-3; D is perhaps TRBD2 (6 bases). V was cut by 6 bases and J by 2 bases, with 12 bases left in between. The germline gives CDR1 WNHNN, CDR2 SYGVQD (reference sequence). The CDR3 consists of 14 residues. CDR3 nucleotide sequence: TGCGCCAGCAGACCTAGCGCGATCACAGATACGCAGTATTTT. Its protein product is CASRPSAITDTQYF.

The table lists this clonotype with a few counts. V usage is TRBV5-5 and J usage is TRBJ1-2; possible D gene TRBD1, 5 bases. This CDR3 has 13 amino acids. Germline V gene data show CDR1 as SGHKS and CDR2 as YYEKEE (reference sequence). Between the trimmed V and J ends, which lost 4 bases and 3 bases, there was a span of 10 bases. The CDR3 sequence is CASSRGEYYGYTF. The CDR3, as DNA: TGTGCCAGCAGCCGGGGCGAATACTATGGCTACACCTTC.

The chain carries TRBV27 and TRBJ2-4, with unresolved D. The J call is uncertain, as TRBJ2-7 better fits the DNA end. The CDR3 extends over 13 amino acids. CDR1 and CDR2 (germline): MNHEY, SMNVEV (reference sequence). CDR3: CASSSAGAYEQYF. The DNA for the CDR3 is TGTGCCAGCAGTTCCGCAGGAGCCTACGAGCAGTACTTC.

This sequence joins TRBV29-1 and TRBJ2-5; maybe TRBD1 (6 bases). V was clipped by 7 bases and J by 4 bases, with 16 bases between them. Looked up from germline, CDR1 is SQVTM and CDR2 is ANQGSEA. The CDR3 is 13 amino acids. CDR3 nucleotide sequence: TGCAGCGCATCCGGGACATCGGGAGAGACCCAGTACTTC. It translates to CSASGTSGETQYF.

Many counts were recorded for this clonotype. This chain connects TRBV5-1 to TRBJ2-1; 11 bases match TRBD2. The V segment lost 2 bases and the J segment 10 bases; nucleotides outside the gene matches: 8. The germline V gene encodes CDR1 SGHRS and CDR2 YFSETQ. This CDR3 has 15 residues. This CDR3 is CASSFSGRAALEQFF. CDR3 nucleotides: TGCGCCAGCAGCTTTAGCGGGAGGGCCGCTTTGGAGCAGTTCTTC.

This clonotype was found a few times. The V and J genes are TRBV11-2 and TRBJ2-7; tentatively, D is TRBD2 (7 bases). The DNA matches TRBJ2-4 better at its end, which makes the J call doubtful. The CDR3 has 15 amino acids. The V gene's germline CDR1 is SGHAT and CDR2 FQNNGV. Written as DNA, the CDR3 is TGTGCCAGCAGTCGCTGGGGGGGCGGTGGAAACATTCAGTACTTC. Its translation is CASSRWGGGGNIQYF.

This clonotype was picked up a small number of times. The chain is built from TRBV13 and TRBJ2-4; TRBD1 aligns across 9 bases. The CDR3 consists of 17 residues. Per the germline V gene, CDR1 is PRHDT and CDR2 is FYEKMQ (reference sequence). V lost 5 bases to trimming and J lost 5 bases; unmatched junction nucleotides: 13. The CDR3 region is CASSINRGRYGENIQYF. CDR3 DNA sequence: TGTGCCAGCAGCATAAACAGGGGGCGTTATGGGGAAAACATTCAGTACTTC.